One and the same sample provided the 11 T cell receptor beta chains below, sequenced in a study of CD8 T cells in Susac syndrome. RNA totalling about 0.5 to 1 ug underwent reverse transcription with random hexamers. TCRdb reanalysed the immunoSEQ multiplex PCR reads using MiXCR and keeps one entry per CDR3 protein. The sample has 160,000 or so distinct CDR3 sequences, roughly 95% seen once. The sequencing input was CD4+ T cells from PBMCs. These receptors all come from a human donor with multiple sclerosis.

This clonotype came up once. The chain uses TRBV2 and TRBJ2-3; a weak D match, TRBD1 (6 bases). This CDR3 contains 13 residues. The germline V and J ends were trimmed by 6 bases and 7 bases, with 14 bases remaining between them. Germline CDR1 is SNHLY and CDR2 is FYNNEI. The CDR3 DNA reads as TGTGCCAGCAGGGGGGCGGAGTATAATACGCAGTATTTT. Its translation: CASRGAEYNTQYF.

The V and J genes are TRBV30 and TRBJ1-2; 9 bases align to TRBD1. The CDR3 is 16 amino acids. From germline, CDR1 is GTSNPN and CDR2 SVGIG (reference sequence). Losses at the gene ends were 0 bases for V and 3 bases for J; bases not matched to a gene: 8. CDR3 loop: CAWSVGGDRAYYGYTF. The CDR3 coding sequence is TGTGCCTGGAGTGTAGGGGGGGACAGGGCTTACTATGGCTACACCTTC.

The chain recombines TRBV7-9 with TRBJ2-6; TRBD2 is a possible D gene (6 bases). The V end was cut by 7 bases, the J end by 0 bases, with 16 bases between. This CDR3 is 17 amino acids long. Germline V gene data show CDR1 as SEHNR and CDR2 as FQNEAQ (reference sequence). DNA of the CDR3: TGTGCCAGCAACCCCCCCGGGAGACACTCTGGGGCCAACGTCCTGACTTTC. It specifies CASNPPGRHSGANVLTF.

The V gene is TRBV20-1, the J gene TRBJ2-5; D unclear. CDR1 is DFQATT, CDR2 SNEGSKA, per germline (reference sequence). This CDR3 region has 10 residues. The germline V and J ends were trimmed by 3 bases and 5 bases, with 4 bases remaining between them. Written as DNA, the CDR3 is TGCAGTGCTAGTGGGGAGACCCAGTACTTC. Its protein is CSASGETQYF.

Written as DNA, the CDR3 is TGTGCCAGCAGTTTCCGGGACCGCGGGAGCACCGGGGAGCTGTTTTTT. This codes for CASSFRDRGSTGELFF. V usage is TRBV27 and J usage is TRBJ2-2; 7 positions match TRBD2. This CDR3 contains 16 residues. Germline lookup yields CDR1 MNHEY and CDR2 SMNVEV (reference sequence). V shed 3 bases and J 4 bases; nucleotides not matched to a gene: 8.

This clonotype is a singleton in its sample. This chain joins TRBV20-1 and TRBJ1-4; D is unresolved. The CDR3 is made up of 12 amino acids. Per germline, CDR1 DFQATT and CDR2 SNEGSKA (reference sequence). Trimming left V 6 bases short and J 8 bases short, with 13 bases between. The CDR3: CSAADGPEKLFF. The CDR3 DNA reads TGCAGTGCCGCCGACGGACCCGAAAAACTGTTTTTT.

This clonotype was seen just once. This sequence joins TRBV19 and TRBJ1-2, with D perhaps matching TRBD1 (5 bases). The CDR3 is 13 residues long. The ends were cut back, 4 bases at V and 2 bases at J, with 8 bases in the middle. In germline, CDR1 is LNHDA, CDR2 SQIVND (reference sequence). Here the CDR3 DNA reads TGTGCCAGTAGTAAACAGGAGAACTATGGCTACACCTTC. Its protein product is CASSKQENYGYTF. Full variable domain (rest looked up from reference TRBV19 and TRBJ1-2): DGGITQSPKYLFRKEGQNVTLSCEQNLNHDAMYWYRQDPGQGLRLIYYSQIVNDFQKGDIAEGYSVSREKKESFPLTVTSAQKNPTAFYLCASSKQENYGYTFGSGTRLTVV.

This clonotype appeared once. The chain recombines TRBV27 with TRBJ1-5; possibly TRBD1 for D (6 bases). The CDR3 sequence is 14 residues long. Germline CDR1 MNHEY, CDR2 SMNVEV (reference sequence). The V gene lost 4 bases and the J gene lost 6 bases, with 13 bases spanning the gap. The chain's CDR3 is CASSWVQGSQPQHF. DNA for the CDR3: TGTGCCAGCAGTTGGGTACAGGGCTCTCAGCCCCAGCATTTT.

The V call is TRBV5-1, the J call TRBJ2-7; 8 bases fit TRBD2. V was clipped by 4 bases and J by 4 bases; unmatched bases: 4. CDR3 size: 13 residues. Germline V gene lookup returns CDR1 SGHRS and CDR2 YFSETQ. This CDR3 is CASSTSSGYEQYF. The CDR3 DNA sequence: TGCGCCAGCAGCACTTCTAGCGGGTACGAGCAGTACTTC.

This clonotype was seen a single time. The chain couples TRBV2 to TRBJ2-6; no definite D call. In germline, CDR1 is SNHLY, CDR2 FYNNEI. CDR3 size: 15 residues. V was shortened by 6 bases and J by 1 base, with 10 bases between the two germline ends. For the CDR3, the DNA is TGTGCCAGCAGGGTCTCTTTATCTGGGGCCAACGTCCTGACTTTC. The encoded protein is CASRVSLSGANVLTF.

The rearrangement links TRBV20-1 to TRBJ2-5, with D possibly TRBD2 on 6 matching bases. V dropped 6 bases and J dropped 4 bases, with 21 bases sitting between them. The CDR3 runs to 15 residues. Germline V gene lookup returns CDR1 DFQATT and CDR2 SNEGSKA (reference sequence). DNA of the CDR3: TGCAGTGCCCAGGGATGGGGACTCGAGGGAGAGACCCAGTACTTC. It translates to CSAQGWGLEGETQYF.